These T cell receptor beta chains were read from a single sample in a study of blood T cells in healthy people across ages. Each CDR3 protein gets one entry after TCRdb re-called the 5' RACE reads with MiXCR. The sample lists some 1,500,000 distinct CDR3 sequences, under 55% occurring once. The sequenced sample was blood. The origin of the receptors is a young woman in good health. Both conserved end residues are part of each CDR3. D genes are given only for firm matches. Clone sizes are given selectively: once, few, many, or a class where the clone is expanded.

>TRBV3-1|.|.|TRBJ1-2
CVSSQDEGGNYGYTF
TGTGTCAGCAGCCAAGATGAAGGGGGTAACTATGGCTACACCTTC
>TRBV29-1|.|.|TRBJ2-3
CSVRGLGTDTQYF
TGCAGCGTTCGGGGTCTGGGCACAGATACGCAGTATTTT
>TRBV12-3/TRBV12-4|.|once|TRBJ1-2
CASSLGQSQYGYTF
TGTGCCAGCAGTTTAGGACAGTCCCAGTATGGCTACACCTTC
>TRBV24-1|.|.|TRBJ2-3
CATSDSRTDAQYF
TGTGCCACCAGCGACTCCCGCACAGATGCGCAGTATTTT
>TRBV20-1|.|few|TRBJ2-7
CSARAPGLSYEQYF
TGCAGTGCTAGAGCCCCCGGACTCTCCTACGAGCAGTACTTC
>TRBV25-1|.|.|TRBJ2-5
CASNGGGGQETQYF
TGTGCCAGCAATGGAGGGGGGGGTCAAGAGACCCAGTACTTC
>TRBV7-2|.|.|TRBJ2-1
CASSPQETYNEQFF
TGTGCCAGCAGTCCCCAGGAAACCTACAATGAGCAGTTCTTC
>TRBV5-1|TRBD2|few|TRBJ2-1
CASSLDTLAGVYNEQFF
TGCGCCAGCAGCTTGGATACACTAGCGGGGGTTTACAATGAGCAGTTCTTC
>TRBV12-3/TRBV12-4|.|.|TRBJ1-2
CASSSDGFNYGYTF
TGTGCCAGCAGTTCGGACGGTTTTAACTATGGCTACACCTTC
>TRBV28|TRBD1|.|TRBJ1-2
CASDRGLGFRGYTF
TGTGCCAGCGACAGGGGACTGGGTTTTCGTGGCTACACCTTC
>TRBV28|TRBD1|once|TRBJ1-5
CASSLPDRDRASQPQHF
TGTGCCAGCAGTTTACCGGACCGGGACAGGGCAAGTCAGCCCCAGCATTTT
>TRBV20-1|.|.|TRBJ2-7
CSARDLGRGYEQYF
TGCAGTGCTAGAGACCTCGGTCGGGGCTACGAGCAGTACTTC
>TRBV7-2|.|many|TRBJ2-1
CASSLKPSSYNEQFF
TGTGCCAGCAGCTTAAAACCGAGCTCCTACAATGAGCAGTTCTTC
>TRBV28|.|few|TRBJ1-1
CASSLESQSTEAFF
TGTGCCAGCAGTTTAGAATCCCAGAGCACTGAAGCTTTCTTT
>TRBV21-1|.|.|TRBJ1-4
CASSTGDNEKLFF
TGTGCCAGCAGCACCGGGGATAATGAAAAACTGTTTTTT
>TRBV9|.|few|TRBJ1-1
CASSVTQTNTEAFF
TGTGCCAGCAGCGTAACCCAGACAAACACTGAAGCTTTCTTT
>TRBV5-6|.|few|TRBJ2-4
CASSLGGGNKNIQYF
TGTGCCAGCAGCTTAGGAGGGGGGAACAAAAACATTCAGTACTTC
>TRBV14|.|.|TRBJ1-1
CASSQDRSVVNTEAFF
TGTGCCAGCAGCCAAGACCGCTCAGTTGTGAACACTGAAGCTTTCTTT
>TRBV7-2|.|.|TRBJ1-1
CASSLAWVTEAFF
TGTGCCAGCAGCTTAGCCTGGGTAACTGAAGCTTTCTTT
>TRBV28|.|few|TRBJ2-4
CASRPTGAKNIQYF
TGTGCCAGCAGACCGACGGGGGCCAAAAACATTCAGTACTTC
>TRBV7-9|TRBD1|.|TRBJ1-1
CASNRGDNTEAFF
TGTGCCAGTAACAGGGGGGATAACACTGAAGCTTTCTTT
>TRBV11-2|TRBD2|few|TRBJ2-1
CASSRGGGNEQFF
TGTGCCAGCAGCCGCGGGGGAGGGAATGAGCAGTTCTTC
>TRBV7-8|TRBD2|few|TRBJ2-3
CASSRSAGRTDTQYF
TGTGCCAGCAGCAGGTCAGCGGGACGCACAGATACGCAGTATTTT
>TRBV20-1|.|.|TRBJ1-1
CSARGSERGTEAFF
TGCAGTGCTAGAGGATCGGAGAGGGGTACTGAAGCTTTCTTT
>TRBV20-1|.|.|TRBJ2-3
CSAIDSAGTTDTQYF
TGCAGTGCTATAGATTCTGCGGGGACGACAGATACGCAGTATTTT
>TRBV4-1|.|.|TRBJ1-1
CASSQDLGANTEAFF
TGTGCCAGCAGCCAAGATCTCGGGGCGAACACTGAAGCTTTCTTT
>TRBV27|.|.|TRBJ2-1
CASSLLVGLSYNEQFF
TGTGCCAGCAGTTTATTAGTAGGTCTTTCTTACAATGAGCAGTTCTTC
>TRBV2|.|.|TRBJ1-2
CASSPTSGPNYGYTF
TGTGCCAGCAGCCCCACGAGTGGGCCAAACTATGGCTACACCTTC
>TRBV4-3|.|.|TRBJ1-1
CASSQERRTNTEAFF
TGCGCCAGCAGCCAAGAACGAAGGACGAACACTGAAGCTTTCTTT